The sequence of this T cell receptor beta chain was determined in a study of identical twins. Study-wide findings and caveats: Interpretation of the results relied on cross-sectional statistical analysis and not on following the same donors. With abundant cord blood beta clonotypes, insertions were fewer; memory repertoires showed no such pattern.

The ends lost 7 bases at V and 12 bases at J; junction bases unmatched: 13. Germline V gene sequence: CDR1 SQVTM, CDR2 ANQGSEA. The CDR3 length is 15 residues. It was template switching that added a universal primer site, and there were unique molecular identifiers on the cDNA. TCRdb processed the 5' RACE reads anew with MiXCR; each CDR3 protein has one entry. Altogether fewer than 550,000 distinct CDR3 sequences are present, roughly an eighth being singletons, with the ten largest covering 0.8% to 1%. This clonotype appeared a few times. Its antigen is unidentified. These data were likewise used in another study, on yellow fever vaccine responses in identical twins. From that report: Vaccine-induced T cell responses in twins were reportedly observed to appear partly convergent, partly personalized.

The TCR originated in a woman aged 18-35 years in good health. Specimen: CD4+ T cells sorted from blood. This chain connects TRBV29-1 to TRBJ2-3; 16 nucleotides match TRBD2. The CDR3 bases are TGCAGCGCCAAAACCGGGACTAGCGGGGGGGTCCTACAGTATTTT. It yields the protein CSAKTGTSGGVLQYF.